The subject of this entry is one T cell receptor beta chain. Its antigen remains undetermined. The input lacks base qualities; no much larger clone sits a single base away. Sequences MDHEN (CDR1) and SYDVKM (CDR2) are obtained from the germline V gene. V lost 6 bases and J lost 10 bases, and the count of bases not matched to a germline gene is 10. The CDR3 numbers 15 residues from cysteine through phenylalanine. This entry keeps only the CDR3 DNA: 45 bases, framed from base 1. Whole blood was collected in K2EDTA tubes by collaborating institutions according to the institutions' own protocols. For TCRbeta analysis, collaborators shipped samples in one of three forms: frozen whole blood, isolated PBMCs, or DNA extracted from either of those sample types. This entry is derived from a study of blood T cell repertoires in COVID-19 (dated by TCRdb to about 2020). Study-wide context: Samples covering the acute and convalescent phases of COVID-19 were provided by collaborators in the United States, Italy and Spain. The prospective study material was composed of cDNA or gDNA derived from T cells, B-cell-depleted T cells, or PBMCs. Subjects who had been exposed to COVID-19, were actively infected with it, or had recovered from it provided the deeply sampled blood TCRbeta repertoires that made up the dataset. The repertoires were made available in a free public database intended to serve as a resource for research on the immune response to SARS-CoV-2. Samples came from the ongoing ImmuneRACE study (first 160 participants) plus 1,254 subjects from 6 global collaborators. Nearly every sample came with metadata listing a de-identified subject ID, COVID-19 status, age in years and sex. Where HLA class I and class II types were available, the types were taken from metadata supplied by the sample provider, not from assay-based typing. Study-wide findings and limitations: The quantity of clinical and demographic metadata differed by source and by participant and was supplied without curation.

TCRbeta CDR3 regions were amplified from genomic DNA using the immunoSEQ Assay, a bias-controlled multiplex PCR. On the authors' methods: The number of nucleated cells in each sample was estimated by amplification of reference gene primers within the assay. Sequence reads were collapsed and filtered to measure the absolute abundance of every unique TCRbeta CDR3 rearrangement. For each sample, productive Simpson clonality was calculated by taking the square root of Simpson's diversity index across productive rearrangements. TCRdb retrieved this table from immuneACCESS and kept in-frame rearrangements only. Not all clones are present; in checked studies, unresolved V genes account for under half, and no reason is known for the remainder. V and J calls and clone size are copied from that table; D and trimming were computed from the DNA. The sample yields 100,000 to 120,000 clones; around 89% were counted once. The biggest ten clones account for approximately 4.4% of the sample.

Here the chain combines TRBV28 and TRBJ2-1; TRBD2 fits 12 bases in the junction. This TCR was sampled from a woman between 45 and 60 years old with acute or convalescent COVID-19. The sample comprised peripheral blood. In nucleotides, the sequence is TGTGCCAGCAGAAATAGACTAGCGGGAGTGTGGGAGCAGTTCTTC. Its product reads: CASRNRLAGVWEQFF. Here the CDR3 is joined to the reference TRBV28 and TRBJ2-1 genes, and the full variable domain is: DVKVTQSSRYLVKRTGEKVFLECVQDMDHENMFWYRQDPGLGLRLIYFSYDVKMKEKGDIPEGYSVSREKKERFSLILESASTNQTSMYLCASRNRLAGVWEQFFGPGTRLTVL.